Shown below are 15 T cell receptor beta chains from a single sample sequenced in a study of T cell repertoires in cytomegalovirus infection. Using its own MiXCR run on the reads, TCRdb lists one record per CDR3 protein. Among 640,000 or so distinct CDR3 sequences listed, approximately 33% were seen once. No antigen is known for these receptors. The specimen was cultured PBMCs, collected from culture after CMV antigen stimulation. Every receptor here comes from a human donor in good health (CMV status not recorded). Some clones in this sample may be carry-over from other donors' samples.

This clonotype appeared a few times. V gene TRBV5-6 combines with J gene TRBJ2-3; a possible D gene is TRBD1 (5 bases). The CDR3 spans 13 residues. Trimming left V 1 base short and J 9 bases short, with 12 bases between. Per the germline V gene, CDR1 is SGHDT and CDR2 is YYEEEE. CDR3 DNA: TGTGCCAGCAGCTTGAAGAGGCCAGGGACGCAGTATTTT. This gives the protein CASSLKRPGTQYF.

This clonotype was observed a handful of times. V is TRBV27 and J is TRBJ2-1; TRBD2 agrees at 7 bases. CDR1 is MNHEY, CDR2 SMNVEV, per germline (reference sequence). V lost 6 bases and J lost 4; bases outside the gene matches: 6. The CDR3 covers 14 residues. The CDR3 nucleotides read TGTGCCAGCAGCAGGCGCGGGGGTTACAATGAGCAGTTCTTC. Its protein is CASSRRGGYNEQFF.

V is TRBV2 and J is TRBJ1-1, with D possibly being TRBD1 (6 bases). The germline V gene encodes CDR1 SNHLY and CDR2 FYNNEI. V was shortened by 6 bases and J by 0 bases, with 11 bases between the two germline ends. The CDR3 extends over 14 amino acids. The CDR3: CASSGQLMNTEAFF. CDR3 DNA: TGTGCCAGCAGCGGACAGTTAATGAACACTGAAGCTTTCTTT.

This CDR3 is CSARPNTGELFF. CDR3 DNA sequence: TGCAGTGCTAGACCTAACACCGGGGAGCTGTTTTTT. V gene TRBV20-1 combines with J gene TRBJ2-2; no reliable D call. This CDR3 is 12 amino acids long. The V end was cut by 2 bases, the J end by 2 bases, with 3 bases between. Germline V gives CDR1 DFQATT, CDR2 SNEGSKA (reference sequence).

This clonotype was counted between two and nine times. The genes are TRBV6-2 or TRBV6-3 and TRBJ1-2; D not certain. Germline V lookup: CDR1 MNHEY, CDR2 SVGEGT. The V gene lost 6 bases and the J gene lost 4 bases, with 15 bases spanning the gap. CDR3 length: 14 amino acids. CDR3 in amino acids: CASRQPAESYGYTF. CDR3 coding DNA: TGTGCCAGCAGACAACCGGCAGAATCCTATGGCTACACCTTC.

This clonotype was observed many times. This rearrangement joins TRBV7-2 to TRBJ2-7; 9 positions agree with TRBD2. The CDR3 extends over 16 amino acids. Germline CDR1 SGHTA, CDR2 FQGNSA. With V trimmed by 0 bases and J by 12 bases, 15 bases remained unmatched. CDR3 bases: TGTGCCAGCAGCTTAGCTAGCGGGAGTTCCCGCGGGTCGCGGTACTTC. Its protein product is CASSLASGSSRGSRYF.

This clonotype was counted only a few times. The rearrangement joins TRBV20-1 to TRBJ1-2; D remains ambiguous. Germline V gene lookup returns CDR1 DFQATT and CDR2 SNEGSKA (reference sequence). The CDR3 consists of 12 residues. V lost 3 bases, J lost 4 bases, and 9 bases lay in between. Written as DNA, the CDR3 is TGCAGTGCTAGGGGCAGATCCTATGGCTACACCTTC. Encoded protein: CSARGRSYGYTF.

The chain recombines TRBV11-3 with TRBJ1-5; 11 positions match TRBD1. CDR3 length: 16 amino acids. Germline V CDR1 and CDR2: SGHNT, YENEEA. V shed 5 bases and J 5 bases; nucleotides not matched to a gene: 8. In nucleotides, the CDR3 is TGTGCCAGCAGCCCCCGGACAGGGGGCGGGGATCAGCCCCAGCATTTT. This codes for CASSPRTGGGDQPQHF.

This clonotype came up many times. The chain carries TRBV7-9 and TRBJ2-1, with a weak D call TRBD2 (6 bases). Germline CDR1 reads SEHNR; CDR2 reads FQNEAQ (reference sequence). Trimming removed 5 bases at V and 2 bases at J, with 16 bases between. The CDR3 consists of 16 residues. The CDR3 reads CASSPIRGKTYNEQFF. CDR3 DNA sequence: TGTGCCAGCAGCCCAATTCGGGGGAAAACCTACAATGAGCAGTTCTTC.

This CDR3 is CASSAPVHKDTGELFF. DNA for the CDR3: TGTGCCAGCAGCGCTCCTGTCCATAAGGACACCGGGGAGCTGTTTTTT. This chain uses TRBV5-4 with TRBJ2-2, with D hard to call. V lost 4 bases, J lost 3 bases, and 16 bases lay in between. CDR1 is SGHNT and CDR2 is YYREEE in the germline V gene (reference sequence). The CDR3 runs 16 residues.

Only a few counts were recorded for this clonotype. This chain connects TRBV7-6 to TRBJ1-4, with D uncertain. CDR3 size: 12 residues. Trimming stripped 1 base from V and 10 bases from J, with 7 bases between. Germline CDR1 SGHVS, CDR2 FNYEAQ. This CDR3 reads CASSLGFAKLFF. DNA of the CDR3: TGTGCCAGCAGCTTAGGGTTCGCAAAACTGTTTTTT.

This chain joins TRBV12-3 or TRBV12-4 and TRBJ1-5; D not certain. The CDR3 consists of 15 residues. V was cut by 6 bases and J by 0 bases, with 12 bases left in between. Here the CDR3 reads CASSPDGYSNQPQHF. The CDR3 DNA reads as TGTGCCAGCAGCCCCGACGGCTATAGCAATCAGCCCCAGCATTTT.

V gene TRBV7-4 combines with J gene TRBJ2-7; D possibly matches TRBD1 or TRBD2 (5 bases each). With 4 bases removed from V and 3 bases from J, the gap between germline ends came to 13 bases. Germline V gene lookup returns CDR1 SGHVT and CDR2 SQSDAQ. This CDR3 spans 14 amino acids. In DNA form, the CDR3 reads TGTGCCAGCAGCTCCCCCGGGACCCTCTACGAGCAGTACTTC. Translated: CASSSPGTLYEQYF.

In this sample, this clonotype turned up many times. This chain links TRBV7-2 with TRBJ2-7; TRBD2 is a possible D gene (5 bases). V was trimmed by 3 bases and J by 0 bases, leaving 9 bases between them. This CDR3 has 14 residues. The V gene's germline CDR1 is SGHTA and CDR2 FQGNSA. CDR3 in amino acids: CASSFMSGSYEQYF. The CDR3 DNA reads TGTGCCAGCAGCTTTATGAGCGGCTCCTACGAGCAGTACTTC. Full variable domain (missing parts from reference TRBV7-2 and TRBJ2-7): GAGVSQSPSNKVTEKGKDVELRCDPISGHTALYWYRQSLGQGLEFLIYFQGNSAPDKSGLPSDRFSAERTGGSVSTLTIQRTQQEDSAVYLCASSFMSGSYEQYFGPGTRLTVT.

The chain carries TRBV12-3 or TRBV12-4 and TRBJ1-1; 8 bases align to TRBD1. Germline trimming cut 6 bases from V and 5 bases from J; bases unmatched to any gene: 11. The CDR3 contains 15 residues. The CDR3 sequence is CASRPDRASSTEAFF. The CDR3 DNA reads TGTGCCAGCAGACCGGACAGGGCGAGTTCGACTGAAGCTTTCTTT.